One sample yielded the 2 T cell receptor beta chains listed below, sequenced in a study of blood T cell repertoires in COVID-19. Here immunoSEQ multiplex PCR was the method, and the copy in TCRdb shows in-frame clones only, minus some. There are about 400,000 clones in the sample; around 90% occur only once, and around 2.9% lies in the top ten. Sequencing was performed on peripheral blood. The receptors were sampled from a human donor in a cohort sampled during active COVID-19.

The rearrangement uses TRBV12-3 or TRBV12-4 and TRBJ1-2; no clear D gene. This CDR3 is 10 amino acids long. Trimming took off 7 bases at V and 4 bases at J, with 4 bases between the two ends. This chain's CDR3 is CASNGYGYTF. The CDR3, as DNA: TGTGCCAGCAACGGCTATGGCTACACCTTC.

J is TRBJ1-5 and V is TRBV28; D uncertain. The CDR3 is 10 amino acids. Trimming removed 6 bases from V and 8 bases from J, with 5 bases in between. Germline-derived CDR1 and CDR2 are MDHEN and SYDVKM. The CDR3 reads CASSSEPQHF. CDR3 in DNA: TGTGCCAGCAGCTCTGAGCCCCAGCATTTT.